This note documents a single T cell receptor beta chain sequence. Its antigen is as yet unknown. The entry originates in a study of cytomegalovirus exposure and HLA in healthy donors. Study-wide points: As immune exposure information, only CMV serostatus was available.

CDR1 and CDR2 (germline): SGHDT, YYEEEE. The CDR3 is 12 amino acids. V lost 5 bases to trimming and J lost 1 base, with 6 bases between them. The PCR had 60 Vbeta and 13 Jbeta primers. Generated by immunoSEQ multiplex PCR, the TCRdb table keeps only in-frame clones and is missing some. The data contain about 55,000 clones, 75% to 80% of them seen just once; the ten biggest clones take up 2% to 3%. The origin of this receptor is a female donor in good health and CMV-seronegative. Material: PBMCs. This chain joins TRBV5-6 and TRBJ1-1; D gene uncertain. This chain's CDR3 is CASSSGNTEAFF. The CDR3 DNA reads as TGTGCCAGCAGTAGTGGGAACACTGAAGCTTTCTTT.